The source of this TCR beta chain is a study of blood T cell repertoires in COVID-19. V was clipped by 2 bases and J by 6 bases, with 12 bases between them. Germline V lookup: CDR1 SGHTS, CDR2 YDEGEE. This CDR3 region has 15 residues. Clones were sequenced by immunoSEQ multiplex PCR, and TCRdb holds only the in-frame ones, with some missing. Here the sample spans some 350,000 clones, around 87% being singletons. The clonotype was recovered from a woman under 40 who had recovered from COVID-19. The specimen sequenced was PBMCs or T cells enriched from blood (not recorded which). J is TRBJ1-6 and V is TRBV5-8; TRBD1 is a possible D gene (5 bases). The CDR3 region is CASSLLSGGNSPLHF. The CDR3 DNA sequence: TGTGCCAGCAGCTTATTATCGGGGGGTAATTCACCCCTCCACTTT.